This T cell receptor (beta chain) was identified in a study of blood T cell repertoires in COVID-19. Using immunoSEQ multiplex PCR, the repertoire was profiled, and TCRdb retains in-frame clones only, with some absent. The data hold about 100,000 clones, with less than 90% observed a single time. The length of the CDR3 is 11 residues. CDR1 is MDHEN and CDR2 is SYDVKM in the germline V gene. Between the trimmed V and J ends, which lost 6 bases and 6 bases, there was a span of 8 bases. The receptor comes from a man aged 80 or over with acute or convalescent COVID-19. The sequencing sample was made of peripheral blood. The gene calls are TRBV28 and TRBJ2-5; D ambiguous. The CDR3 region is CASSTPQTQYF. The CDR3 coding sequence is TGTGCCAGCAGCACTCCCCAGACCCAGTACTTC.